Below, 13 T cell receptor beta chains from the same sample are listed, as sequenced in a study of T-cell reconstitution after alpha-beta-depleted transplantation in children. For TCRbeta, the library was prepared with unique molecular identifiers. MiXCR, run by TCRdb on the PCR reads, gives a single entry per CDR3 protein. The table has hundreds of thousands of distinct CDR3 sequences, more than 20% seen once. The sample in question was PBMCs, mostly from graft donor cells, obtained 360 days after TCRalphabeta/CD19-depleted stem cell transplant. The receptors here all came from a boy less than two years old who had a stem cell transplant for acute myeloid leukemia, so the T cells may come from the graft donor.

This sequence joins TRBV6-2 or TRBV6-3 and TRBJ1-2; 9 nucleotides agree with TRBD1. This CDR3 comprises 16 residues. Trimming took 0 bases from V and 2 from J; bases not matched to a gene: 4. Germline lookup yields CDR1 MNHEY and CDR2 SVGEGT. The CDR3 is CASSYSHRGLNYGYTF. CDR3 nucleotide sequence: TGTGCCAGCAGTTACTCTCACAGGGGGCTGAACTATGGCTACACCTTC.

This clonotype was counted between two and nine times. The J gene is TRBJ1-1, the V gene TRBV12-3 or TRBV12-4; D gene ambiguous. The length of the CDR3 is 13 residues. V gave up 3 bases and J gave up 4 bases, with 9 bases separating them. CDR3 region: CASSFEEITEAFF. The CDR3 DNA reads as TGTGCCAGCAGTTTTGAGGAAATCACTGAAGCTTTCTTT.

The chain has TRBV20-1 and TRBJ2-2; possibly TRBD1 for D (6 bases). Trimming removed 3 bases from V and 0 bases from J, with 11 bases in between. In germline, CDR1 is DFQATT, CDR2 SNEGSKA (reference sequence). The CDR3 is 15 amino acids. CDR3 in DNA: TGCAGTGCTAGGAGACAGGCTTCGAACACCGGGGAGCTGTTTTTT. It specifies CSARRQASNTGELFF.

The chain couples TRBV11-1 to TRBJ2-7; 7 bases agree with TRBD1. The V and J ends lost 4 bases and 2 bases, in that order; junction bases with no gene match: 20. The CDR3 consists of 19 residues. Germline V gives CDR1 SGHAT, CDR2 FQDESV (reference sequence). The CDR3 nucleotides read TGTGCCAGCAGCTACCCGGACGGACAGGCGCCGAAAACCACCTACGAGCAGTACTTC. It is translated as CASSYPDGQAPKTTYEQYF.

This clonotype was observed a handful of times. V usage is TRBV27 and J usage is TRBJ2-7; a weak D match, TRBD2 (5 bases). CDR1 is MNHEY, CDR2 SMNVEV, per germline (reference sequence). V was shortened by 5 bases and J by 2 bases, with 19 bases between the two germline ends. The CDR3 runs 16 residues. The CDR3 region has the DNA TGTGCCAGCAGTGCCACGTCACTAGTCCATACCTACGAGCAGTACTTC. Residues: CASSATSLVHTYEQYF.

This clonotype has a handful of counts. This chain uses TRBV6-5 with TRBJ2-1; 8 bases map to TRBD1. Germline assignment: CDR1 MNHEY and CDR2 SVGAGI. The ends lost 6 bases at V and 4 bases at J; junction bases unmatched: 8. CDR3 size: 15 residues. The DNA of the CDR3 is TGTGCCAGCAGATATGACAGGGGACATTACAATGAGCAGTTCTTC. This translates into CASRYDRGHYNEQFF.

J is TRBJ2-3 and V is TRBV11-2, with 8 nucleotides matching TRBD2. The J segment lost 2 bases and the V segment lost 8 bases, leaving 18 bases of the junction unmatched. This CDR3 contains 18 residues. The germline V gene encodes CDR1 SGHAT and CDR2 FQNNGV. Here the CDR3 reads CASSGPRGGPLYTDTQYF. The CDR3 nucleotides read TGTGCCAGCTCTGGACCCCGCGGGGGGCCCCTTTACACAGATACGCAGTATTTT.

This clonotype was seen more than once but under ten times. This chain links TRBV10-2 with TRBJ2-1; 10 bases are shared with TRBD2. This CDR3 contains 15 residues. J gave up 7 bases and V 4 bases, and 7 bases lay outside the gene matches. Germline loops: CDR1 WSHSY, CDR2 SAAADI. CDR3 amino acids: CASSVGVTSGNEQFF. The CDR3 nucleotides are TGCGCCAGCAGTGTGGGGGTGACTAGCGGGAATGAGCAGTTCTTC.

The V gene is TRBV12-3 or TRBV12-4, the J gene TRBJ1-5; tentative D call: TRBD1 (6 bases). V shed 6 bases and J shed 4 bases, with 10 bases lying between them. The CDR3 runs 13 residues. CDR3 sequence: CASRGTLNQPQHF. In DNA, the CDR3 is TGTGCCAGCAGAGGGACACTAAATCAGCCCCAGCATTTT.

This clonotype was picked up many times. The gene calls are TRBV12-3 or TRBV12-4 and TRBJ2-6; 7 positions match TRBD2. The CDR3 loop spans 15 amino acids. The V gene end was trimmed by 6 bases and the J gene end by 3 bases; junction bases not matched to a gene: 5. For the CDR3, the DNA is TGTGCCAGCAGCCCATCGGGGGGTGGGGCCAACGTCCTGACTTTC. Translation: CASSPSGGGANVLTF.

This chain uses TRBV6-1 with TRBJ2-5; 11 positions match TRBD1. The V and J ends lost 2 bases and 2 bases, in that order; junction bases with no gene match: 4. Per germline, CDR1 MNHNS and CDR2 SASEGT. This CDR3 is 16 amino acids long. The CDR3 spells CASSEMDRGRQETQYF. DNA for the CDR3: TGTGCCAGCAGTGAAATGGACAGGGGGCGGCAAGAGACCCAGTACTTC.

This chain uses TRBV29-1 with TRBJ2-1; 14 bases agree with TRBD2. J lost 2 bases, V lost 5 bases, and 2 bases had no gene match. This CDR3 is 15 amino acids long. Germline V lookup: CDR1 SQVTM, CDR2 ANQGSEA. CDR3 sequence reads: CSVLTSGGAYNEQFF. The CDR3 DNA sequence: TGCAGCGTTCTGACTAGCGGGGGGGCCTACAATGAGCAGTTCTTC.

The chain carries TRBV28 and TRBJ2-1; D gene ambiguous. CDR1 is MDHEN, CDR2 SYDVKM, per germline. The CDR3 extends over 11 amino acids. V dropped 8 bases and J dropped 8 bases, with 10 bases sitting between them. CDR3 sequence: CASGPWYEQFF. CDR3 nucleotides: TGTGCCAGCGGGCCTTGGTATGAGCAGTTCTTC.